This is a list of T cell receptor beta chains from one sample in a study of cytomegalovirus exposure and HLA in healthy donors. Repertoires were generated with immunoSEQ multiplex PCR, while TCRdb's copy carries only in-frame clones and drops some. The table lists roughly 150,000 clones, 50% to 75% of them singletons. The specimen was PBMCs. The receptor set was obtained from a woman younger than 45 in good health and CMV-seropositive. Both conserved end residues are part of each CDR3. The order of the fields is CDR3 length, V gene, D gene, J gene, clone size, CDR3 protein, CDR3 DNA. The D gene is left open where the match is weak. Not every row has a clone size; where given, it reads once, few, many or a size class.

>17|TRBV5-1|TRBD2|TRBJ2-3|-
CASSLGSSGGMWDTQYF
TGCGCCAGCAGCTTGGGATCTAGCGGGGGGATGTGGGATACGCAGTATTTT
>16|TRBV4-1|-|TRBJ2-7|-
CASSQARPGATYEQYF
TGCGCCAGCAGCCAAGCTCGGCCAGGGGCTACCTACGAGCAGTACTTC
>14|TRBV9|-|TRBJ2-2|-
CASSPTTSTGELFF
TGTGCCAGCAGCCCCACAACATCGACCGGGGAGCTGTTTTTT
>14|TRBV5-5|-|TRBJ1-1|few
CASSLESRGSEAFF
TGTGCCAGCAGCTTGGAGTCCAGGGGCAGTGAAGCTTTCTTT
>14|TRBV13|-|TRBJ2-5|-
CASSLGTGKETQYF
TGTGCCAGCAGCTTAGGGACAGGAAAAGAGACCCAGTACTTC
>12|TRBV19|-|TRBJ1-2|-
CASSIAQGGSTF
TGTGCCAGTAGTATCGCACAGGGTGGAAGCACCTTC
>15|TRBV28|-|TRBJ1-5|-
CASSSTLYSNQPQHF
TGTGCCAGCAGTTCGACACTCTATAGCAATCAGCCCCAGCATTTT
>15|TRBV5-1|TRBD2|TRBJ2-1|-
CASSLASGFYNEQFF
TGCGCCAGCAGCTTGGCTAGCGGCTTTTACAATGAGCAGTTCTTC
>13|TRBV10-3|TRBD1|TRBJ1-1|-
CATRTGSDTEAFF
TGTGCCACCAGGACAGGGAGTGATACTGAAGCTTTCTTT
>16|TRBV7-2|TRBD2|TRBJ2-1|-
CASSFTSGGAALEQFF
TGTGCCAGCAGCTTCACTAGCGGGGGGGCCGCGTTAGAGCAGTTCTTC
>19|TRBV10-3|-|TRBJ1-4|-
CAISESTLRQLATNEKLFF
TGTGCCATCAGTGAGTCGACTCTCCGGCAGCTAGCAACTAATGAAAAACTGTTTTTT
>15|TRBV18|TRBD2|TRBJ2-1|-
CASSPPTSGYNEQFF
TGTGCCAGCTCACCACCGACTAGCGGATACAATGAGCAGTTCTTC
>15|TRBV2|-|TRBJ1-2|once
CASSPPGHRSYGYTF
TGTGCCAGCAGTCCTCCGGGACATAGGTCCTATGGCTACACCTTC
>16|TRBV6-4|TRBD1|TRBJ2-1|once
CASSDFPTGGTGEQFF
TGTGCCAGCAGTGACTTCCCTACAGGGGGTACGGGTGAGCAGTTCTTC
>13|TRBV28|-|TRBJ2-7|-
CASSYGGTYEQYF
TGTGCCAGCAGTTATGGGGGGACCTACGAGCAGTACTTC
>15|TRBV19|TRBD1|TRBJ2-7|few
CASSKDLQGAYEQYF
TGTGCCAGTAGTAAAGATCTACAGGGGGCTTACGAGCAGTACTTC
>19|TRBV11-3|TRBD1|TRBJ1-2|-
CASSLEGPWLTGRNYGYTF
TGTGCCAGCAGCTTAGAGGGCCCATGGCTGACAGGGCGAAACTATGGCTACACCTTC
>15|TRBV5-1|TRBD1|TRBJ2-3|few
CASSLGDSRTDTQYF
TGCGCCAGCAGCTTGGGGGACAGCCGCACAGATACGCAGTATTTT
>16|TRBV2|TRBD1|TRBJ1-6|-
CASRETGSSYNSPLHF
TGTGCCAGCCGAGAGACAGGGAGCTCCTATAATTCACCCCTCCACTTT
>15|TRBV4-1|-|TRBJ1-4|-
CASSPAPSREGKLFF
TGCGCCAGCAGCCCAGCCCCCTCCAGGGAGGGAAAACTGTTTTTT
>17|TRBV19|-|TRBJ2-6|-
CASSIGQGRSGANVLTF
TGTGCCAGTAGTATCGGCCAGGGGCGCTCTGGGGCCAACGTCCTGACTTTC
>13|TRBV7-2|-|TRBJ1-4|-
CASSFREGEKLFF
TGTGCCAGCAGCTTCAGGGAAGGGGAAAAACTGTTTTTT
>12|TRBV19|-|TRBJ1-1|-
CASMRERAEAFF
TGTGCCAGTATGAGGGAACGGGCTGAAGCTTTCTTT
>13|TRBV6-5|-|TRBJ1-1|-
CASSWGDNTEAFF
TGTGCCAGCAGTTGGGGCGATAACACTGAAGCTTTCTTT
>16|TRBV15|-|TRBJ2-7|-
CATSSLLSGIAYEQYF
TGTGCCACCAGCAGTCTTCTGTCGGGTATCGCCTACGAGCAGTACTTC
>16|TRBV15|TRBD1|TRBJ1-5|-
CATPHWTGASNQPQHF
TGTGCCACCCCCCATTGGACAGGGGCTAGCAATCAGCCCCAGCATTTT
>14|TRBV28|TRBD1|TRBJ1-6|once
CASTWTGTNSPLHF
TGTGCCAGCACTTGGACAGGGACTAATTCACCCCTCCACTTT
>12|TRBV30|TRBD1|TRBJ1-5|few
CAWSRGHQPQHF
TGTGCCTGGAGCAGGGGGCATCAGCCCCAGCATTTT
>14|TRBV18|TRBD1|TRBJ2-7|-
CASSPDRDGDEQYF
TGTGCCAGCTCACCGGACAGGGATGGGGACGAGCAGTACTTC
>13|TRBV18|-|TRBJ2-7|-
CASSPGQIYEQYF
TGTGCCAGCTCACCAGGACAGATTTACGAGCAGTACTTC
>16|TRBV2|TRBD1|TRBJ1-3|-
CASEGDRGSRGNTIYF
TGTGCCAGCGAGGGAGACAGGGGCTCTCGTGGAAACACCATATATTTT
>14|TRBV5-1|-|TRBJ2-3|-
CASSSAQGTDTQYF
TGCGCCAGCAGCTCCGCTCAGGGGACAGATACGCAGTATTTT
>16|TRBV5-1|TRBD1|TRBJ2-1|-
CASSPLGTGIGNEQFF
TGCGCCAGCAGCCCCTTGGGGACAGGGATTGGGAATGAGCAGTTCTTC
>16|TRBV2|TRBD1|TRBJ2-1|-
CASSQPDREDYNEQFF
TGTGCCAGCAGTCAACCGGACAGGGAGGACTACAATGAGCAGTTCTTC